A single TCR beta chain is shown here with its context. What it recognizes is unknown. The data originate from a study of early T cells in non-severe SARS-CoV-2 infection. Study-level background: The sequenced material was bulk RNA from unsorted whole blood, and its chains were unpaired.

This CDR3 contains 11 residues. V lost 8 bases and J 2 bases, leaving 5 bases between the germline ends. Unique molecular identifiers were added to individual cDNA molecules. TCRdb re-called the 5' RACE reads through MiXCR, storing one row per CDR3 protein. The sample lists about 59,000 distinct CDR3 sequences; less than 15% were seen once. Study-wide points: Lookups in VDJdb leaned toward anti-spike CD8 responses and missed private and CD4 specificities.

The receptor comes from an adult who was a healthcare worker with PCR-confirmed SARS-CoV-2 infection or an uninfected control (not recorded which). J is TRBJ2-3 and V is TRBV12-3 or TRBV12-4; D gene ambiguous. This specimen was whole blood, taken at baseline. The CDR3 region is CASDTTDTQYF. CDR3 coding DNA: TGTGCCAGCGACACCACAGATACGCAGTATTTT.